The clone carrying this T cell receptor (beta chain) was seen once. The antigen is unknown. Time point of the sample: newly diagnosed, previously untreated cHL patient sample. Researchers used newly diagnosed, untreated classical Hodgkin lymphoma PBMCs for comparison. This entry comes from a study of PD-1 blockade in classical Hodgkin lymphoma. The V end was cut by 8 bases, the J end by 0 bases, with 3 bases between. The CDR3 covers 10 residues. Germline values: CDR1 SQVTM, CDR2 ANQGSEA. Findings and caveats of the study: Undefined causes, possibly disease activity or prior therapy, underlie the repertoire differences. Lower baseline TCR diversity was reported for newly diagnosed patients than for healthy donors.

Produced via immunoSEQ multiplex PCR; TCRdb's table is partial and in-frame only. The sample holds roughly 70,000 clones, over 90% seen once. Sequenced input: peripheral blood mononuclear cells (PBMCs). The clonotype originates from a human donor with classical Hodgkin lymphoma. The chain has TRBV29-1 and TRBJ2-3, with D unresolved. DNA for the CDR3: TGCAGCTCTAGCACAGATACGCAGTATTTT. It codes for CSSSTDTQYF.